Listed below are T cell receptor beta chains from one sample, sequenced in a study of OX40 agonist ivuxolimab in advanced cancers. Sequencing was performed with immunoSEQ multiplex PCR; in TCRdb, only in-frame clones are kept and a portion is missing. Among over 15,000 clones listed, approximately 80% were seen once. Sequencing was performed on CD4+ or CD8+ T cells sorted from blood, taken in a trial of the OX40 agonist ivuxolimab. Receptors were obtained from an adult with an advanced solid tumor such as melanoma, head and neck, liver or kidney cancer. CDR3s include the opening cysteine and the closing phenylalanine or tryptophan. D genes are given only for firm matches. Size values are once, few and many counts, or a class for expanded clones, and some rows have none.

CDR3 DNA: TGCGCCAGCAGCCAAGATTGGGGCTCTAGCGGGGGTTTTGAGCAGTACTTC
CDR3 protein: CASSQDWGSSGGFEQYF
D gene: TRBD2
V gene: TRBV4-3
clone size: NA
J gene: TRBJ2-7

CDR3 DNA: TGTGCCAGCAGCCAGGGGGGGGCCTATGGCTACACCTTC
CDR3 protein: CASSQGGAYGYTF
D gene: TRBD1
V gene: TRBV6-5
clone size: NA
J gene: TRBJ1-2

CDR3 DNA: TGTGCCAGCAGCTTAACAATTTACAATGAGCAGTTCTTC
CDR3 protein: CASSLTIYNEQFF
D gene: NA
V gene: TRBV7-3
clone size: NA
J gene: TRBJ2-1

CDR3 DNA: TGTGCCAGCATCCTCTCTGGGGCCAACGTCCTGACTTTC
CDR3 protein: CASILSGANVLTF
D gene: NA
V gene: TRBV6-5
clone size: NA
J gene: TRBJ2-6

CDR3 DNA: TGTGCCAGCAGCAAACAGGAAGCCGGGGAGCTGTTTTTT
CDR3 protein: CASSKQEAGELFF
D gene: NA
V gene: TRBV9
clone size: NA
J gene: TRBJ2-2

CDR3 DNA: TGTGCCAGCTCACCGGGACAGATGAACACTGAAGCTTTCTTT
CDR3 protein: CASSPGQMNTEAFF
D gene: TRBD1
V gene: TRBV18
clone size: NA
J gene: TRBJ1-1

CDR3 DNA: TGTGCCAGCTCGCAAAGCTCCTACAATGAGCAGTTCTTC
CDR3 protein: CASSQSSYNEQFF
D gene: NA
V gene: TRBV18
clone size: NA
J gene: TRBJ2-1

CDR3 DNA: TGTGCCAGCAGCTTAGGGCCCACAGGGGACGGCAACAACGAGCAGTACTTC
CDR3 protein: CASSLGPTGDGNNEQYF
D gene: TRBD1
V gene: TRBV11-3
clone size: once
J gene: TRBJ2-7

CDR3 DNA: TGTGCCAGCAGCTTAGACAGTAATTCACCCCTCCACTTT
CDR3 protein: CASSLDSNSPLHF
D gene: NA
V gene: TRBV7-6
clone size: once
J gene: TRBJ1-6

CDR3 DNA: TGTGCCAGCAGCTTACCCCCCTGGACGAACGAGCAGTACTTC
CDR3 protein: CASSLPPWTNEQYF
D gene: NA
V gene: TRBV28
clone size: NA
J gene: TRBJ2-7